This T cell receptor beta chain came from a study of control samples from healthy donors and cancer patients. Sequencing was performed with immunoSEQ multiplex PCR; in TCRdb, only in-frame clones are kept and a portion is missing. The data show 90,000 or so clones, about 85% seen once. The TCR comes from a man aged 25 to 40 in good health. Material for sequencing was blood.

CDR3 sequence: CASSARGEQYF. In nucleotides, the CDR3 is TGTGCCAGCAGTGCCCGGGGAGAGCAGTACTTC. The rearrangement joins TRBV12-3 or TRBV12-4 to TRBJ2-7; weak D call: TRBD2 (5 bases). Trimming stripped 5 bases from V and 7 bases from J, with 9 bases between. CDR3 size: 11 residues.